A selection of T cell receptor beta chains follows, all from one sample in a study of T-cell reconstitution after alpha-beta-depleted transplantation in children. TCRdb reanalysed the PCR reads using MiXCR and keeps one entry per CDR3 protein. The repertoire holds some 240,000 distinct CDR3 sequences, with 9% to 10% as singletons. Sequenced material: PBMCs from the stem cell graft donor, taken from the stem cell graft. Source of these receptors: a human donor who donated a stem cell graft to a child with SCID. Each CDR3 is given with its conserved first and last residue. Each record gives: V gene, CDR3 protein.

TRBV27	CASSSRLAGARSYNEQFF
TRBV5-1	CASSPPPGNTEAFF
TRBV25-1	CASCPLGTLTDTQYF
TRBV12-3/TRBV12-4	CASSWAGGSYEQYF
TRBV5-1	CASSPNRQGNTGELFF
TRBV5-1	CASSLWYSGANVLTF
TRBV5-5	CASSLLGLEGETQYF
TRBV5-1	CASSSTSGGAVLETQYF
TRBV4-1	CASSQDFSGDRATDTQYF
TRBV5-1	CASSSLQGYRETQYF
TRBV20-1	CSAREGSQSYGYTF
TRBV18	CASSPRQVGTEAFF
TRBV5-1	CASREDGVDTQYF
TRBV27	CASRNSRYHSYNEQFF
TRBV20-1	CSAFGDRNQPQHF
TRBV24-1	CATSDLPGRAQYF